This T cell receptor (beta chain) was sequenced during a study of OX40 agonist ivuxolimab in advanced cancers. Study-wide results and limits: Expanded clones belonging to CD8+ T cells outnumbered, on average, those of CD4+.

The table came from immunoSEQ multiplex PCR; TCRdb's copy has only in-frame clones and leaves some out. Here the sample spans tens of thousands of clones, about 89% being singletons. Patients were ineligible given autoimmune disease history or systemic immunosuppression. Remarks on this clone: The antigen remains unidentified.

The source was CD4+ or CD8+ T cells sorted from blood, collected in a trial of the OX40 agonist ivuxolimab. The receptor's source is an adult with an advanced solid tumor such as melanoma, head and neck, liver or kidney cancer.

The CDR3 is CASSWGTASYEQYF. For the CDR3, the DNA is TGTGCCAGCAGCTGGGGGACAGCCTCCTACGAGCAGTACTTC. The chain uses TRBV5-4 and TRBJ2-7, with TRBD1 matching over 7 bases. The CDR3 has 14 amino acids. Germline loops: CDR1 SGHNT, CDR2 YYREEE (reference sequence). Unmatched junction bases numbered 3, after V lost 3 bases and J lost 0 bases.